This T cell receptor (beta chain) emerged from a study of monozygotic twins with inflammatory bowel disease. CDR1 is LNHNV, CDR2 YYDKDF, per germline (reference sequence). This CDR3 comprises 13 residues. Reprocessing the 5' RACE reads, TCRdb reports a single entry for every CDR3 protein and omits DNA. The clone table shows fewer than 550,000 distinct CDR3 sequences, with the ten largest holding less than 2.5%. This sequence was found in a human donor with ulcerative colitis or Crohn's disease, or a healthy co-twin of an affected twin (not recorded which). Material for sequencing was blood. This chain joins TRBV15 and TRBJ2-3; checking the TCRdb D call of TRBD2 is not possible without DNA. The CDR3 loop is CASMERGTDTQYF.